This T cell receptor beta chain was profiled in a study of blood T cell repertoires in COVID-19. Looking at the study overall: Specimens from acute and convalescent COVID-19 originated in the United States, Italy and Spain. The cDNA or gDNA used as material had been derived from T cells, B-cell-depleted T cells, or PBMCs.

Original processing notes: Nucleated cell counts were estimated from reference gene primer amplification. Produced via immunoSEQ multiplex PCR; TCRdb's table is partial and in-frame only. From that table come the V and J calls and clone size; the DNA was used to work out D and trimming. The sample carries over 200,000 clones, over 65% recorded once. V lost 2 bases, J lost 2 bases, and 6 bases stayed unmatched. Germline V lookup: CDR1 SGHNT, CDR2 YYREEE (reference sequence). The CDR3 is made up of 15 amino acids. Sequenced material: peripheral blood. This chain links TRBV5-4 with TRBJ1-2, with 7 bases matching TRBD1. The clonotype was recovered from a woman of 80 years or more with acute or convalescent COVID-19. In DNA, the CDR3 is TGTGCCAGCAGCTTCCCGGGACAGCAGAACTATGGCTACACCTTC. It translates to CASSFPGQQNYGYTF.